This is a list of T cell receptor beta chains from one sample in a study of CD8+CD57+ T cells in acquired aplastic anemia. TCRdb re-called the reads through MiXCR, storing one row per CDR3 protein. The table shows approximately 180,000 distinct CDR3 sequences, with around 48% occurring only once. Material: sorted CD4+, CD8+, or CD8+CD57+ T cells (not recorded which) from PBMCs. The receptor source for this set is a human donor with aplastic anemia. Both conserved end residues are part of each CDR3. The order of the fields is J gene, D gene, V gene, clone size, CDR3 DNA, CDR3 protein. The D gene is left open where the match is weak. A row's size may be missing; if present it is once, few, many or a size class.

TRBJ2-1,NA,TRBV24-1,NA,TGTGCCACCAGTGACCTGCAGGGGAATGAGCAGTTCTTC,CATSDLQGNEQFF
TRBJ1-6,NA,TRBV27,many,TGTGCCAGCAGCCCCTATAATTCACCCCTCCACTTT,CASSPYNSPLHF
TRBJ2-3,NA,TRBV20-1,NA,TGCAGTGCTAGATCTGAGGGGGGGCGTGTAGATACGCAGTATTTT,CSARSEGGRVDTQYF
TRBJ1-6,NA,TRBV12-3/TRBV12-4,few,TGTGCCAGCAGTGCCTTCGAGGATTCACCCCTCCACTTT,CASSAFEDSPLHF
TRBJ2-7,NA,TRBV10-3,NA,TGTGCCATCAGTGCCGGGATCTCCTACGAGCAGTACTTC,CAISAGISYEQYF
TRBJ1-2,TRBD1,TRBV12-3/TRBV12-4,NA,TGTGCCAGCAGTCCCCACCCCGGGACAGGGGGCTCGAACTATGGCTACACCTTC,CASSPHPGTGGSNYGYTF
TRBJ1-1,NA,TRBV11-2,many,TGTGCCAGCAGCCCAAGGGTCAGTCAGGGTTGGGACACTGAAGCTTTCTTT,CASSPRVSQGWDTEAFF
TRBJ1-3,NA,TRBV11-2,many,TGTGCCAGCAGCCCCGGAACAGGCTCTGGAAACACCATATATTTT,CASSPGTGSGNTIYF
TRBJ1-2,NA,TRBV12-3/TRBV12-4,many,TGTGCCAGCAGTTTAGCGACCCAGGGAAGCGGTGGCTACACCTTC,CASSLATQGSGGYTF
TRBJ1-6,NA,TRBV20-1,few,TGCAGTGCTAGTATCGAGACAGTTGTAGGAAATTCACCCCTCCACTTT,CSASIETVVGNSPLHF
TRBJ2-7,TRBD1,TRBV20-1,NA,TGCAGTGCAATACCGGGACAGGGAGGCCTCGAGCAGTACTTC,CSAIPGQGGLEQYF
TRBJ1-4,NA,TRBV5-1,NA,TGCGCCAGCACCGTGGTGGGTGCAACTAATGAGAAACTGTTTTTT,CASTVVGATNEKLFF
TRBJ2-2,NA,TRBV2,NA,TGTGCCAGCAGGACGGGCCTGGACACCGGGGAGCTGTTTTTT,CASRTGLDTGELFF
TRBJ2-1,NA,TRBV10-1,NA,TGCGCCAGCAGTGATCGGGCGATATACAATGAGCAGTTCTTC,CASSDRAIYNEQFF
TRBJ2-5,NA,TRBV7-2,NA,TGTGCTAGCAGCTCAATTGGGGGGCAAGAGACCCAGTACTTC,CASSSIGGQETQYF
TRBJ2-7,TRBD1,TRBV7-6,NA,TGTGCCAGCAGCCCCCAGGGACAGGGTCTCTACGAGCAGTACTTC,CASSPQGQGLYEQYF
TRBJ1-1,NA,TRBV2,NA,TGTGCCAGCAGTGTTTACGGGGGGAACACTGAAGCTTTCTTT,CASSVYGGNTEAFF
TRBJ2-3,NA,TRBV2,NA,TGTGCCAGCAGGGACTTACAACCCACAGATACGCAGTATTTT,CASRDLQPTDTQYF
TRBJ2-2,TRBD1,TRBV5-1,many,TGCGCCAGCAGCTTGTTGGGACAGGGTTCCGGGGAGCTGTTTTTT,CASSLLGQGSGELFF
TRBJ2-5,TRBD2,TRBV20-1,many,TGCAGTGCTCACGGACTAGCGCGTGAGACCCAGTACTTC,CSAHGLARETQYF
TRBJ1-2,NA,TRBV4-1,NA,TGCGCCAGCAGCCACGTTATGAGTGGGACTAGCGGCTACACCTTC,CASSHVMSGTSGYTF
TRBJ2-3,NA,TRBV20-1,NA,TGCAGTGCTACCAGCTGGGAGCGCGAGCAGTATTTT,CSATSWEREQYF
TRBJ2-5,TRBD1,TRBV10-1,many,TGCGCCAGCAGGACCCGGGACAGGAGACAAGAGACCCAGTACTTC,CASRTRDRRQETQYF
TRBJ2-5,TRBD1,TRBV10-3,NA,TGTGCCTCCTATACCGGGACAGATCCTCTAGTTGGGCGAGAGACCCAGTACTTC,CASYTGTDPLVGRETQYF
TRBJ2-2,NA,TRBV12-3/TRBV12-4,many,TGTGCCAGCAGCAAGACCGGGGAGCTGTTTTTT,CASSKTGELFF
TRBJ2-7,NA,TRBV24-1,NA,TGTGCCACCAGTGATCCGGCCGGGACCGCCGACTACGAGCAGTACTTC,CATSDPAGTADYEQYF
TRBJ2-7,TRBD2,TRBV20-1,NA,TGCAGTGCTAGGACTAGCGTCTCCTACGAGCAGTACTTC,CSARTSVSYEQYF
TRBJ2-1,TRBD2,TRBV11-2,NA,TGTGCCAGCAGCTTTTCGGTTCTAGCGGGACAAAGGTATGAGCAGTTCTTC,CASSFSVLAGQRYEQFF
TRBJ2-3,NA,TRBV5-1,many,TGCGCCAGCAGCTGGACAGACCGCACAGATACGCAGTATTTT,CASSWTDRTDTQYF
TRBJ1-5,TRBD1,TRBV10-3,NA,TGTGCCAGCTGGGGACAGATCAATCAGCCCCAGCATTTT,CASWGQINQPQHF
TRBJ2-5,TRBD2,TRBV5-4,many,TGTGCCAGCAGCTGGGTAGCGGGGGGGCAAGAGACCCAGTACTTC,CASSWVAGGQETQYF
TRBJ1-1,NA,TRBV6-5,many,TGTGCCAGCAGTTACAGGGGCACGTACACTGAAGCTTTCTTT,CASSYRGTYTEAFF
TRBJ2-4,NA,TRBV7-7,NA,TGTGCTAGCAGCTTCGACATCGGGAACATTCAGTACTTC,CASSFDIGNIQYF
TRBJ2-1,NA,TRBV24-1,NA,TGCGCCACCAGTGCCGCCTACAATGAGCAGTTCTTC,CATSAAYNEQFF
TRBJ2-3,NA,TRBV7-6,few,TGTGCCAGCAGCCCTCCCCCGCGGACAGTGCGTGGTAGTGCGCAGTATTTT,CASSPPPRTVRGSAQYF
TRBJ1-3,TRBD1,TRBV20-1,NA,TGCAGTGCCTCTGACAGGGATCAAGGAAACACCATATATTTT,CSASDRDQGNTIYF
TRBJ1-2,NA,TRBV5-4,many,TGTGCCAGCAGCTTGGTTTTGGGGCATGGCTACACCTTC,CASSLVLGHGYTF
TRBJ1-1,NA,TRBV7-8,many,TGTGCCAGCATCCCAGGGGTTAGCACTGAAGCTTTCTTT,CASIPGVSTEAFF
TRBJ2-3,NA,TRBV10-2,once,TGCGCCAGCAGTGACGCCGGCTCTCTCACAGATACGCAGTATTTT,CASSDAGSLTDTQYF
TRBJ1-2,TRBD1,TRBV25-1,few,TGTGCCAGCAGTGGGGAGGGACCGGGACAGATATATGGCTACACCTTC,CASSGEGPGQIYGYTF
TRBJ2-2,NA,TRBV10-1,NA,TGCGCCAGCCGGTTCGACGGGACGCATAACACCGGGGAGCTGTTTTTT,CASRFDGTHNTGELFF
TRBJ2-3,NA,TRBV7-2,many,TGTGCCAGCAGCGACTCGGGAGCAGATACGCAGTATTTT,CASSDSGADTQYF
TRBJ1-5,NA,TRBV7-9,NA,TGTGCCAGCAGTAGGGAGGTGGATCAGCCCCAGCATTTT,CASSREVDQPQHF
TRBJ2-2,TRBD2,TRBV5-4,few,TGTGCCAGCAGCTCAACTAGCGGGAACTCCGGGGAGCTGTTTTTT,CASSSTSGNSGELFF
TRBJ2-1,TRBD1,TRBV24-1,NA,TGTGCCACCAGTGAGGGACAGGGCTACAATGAGCAGTTCTTC,CATSEGQGYNEQFF
TRBJ1-4,NA,TRBV9,NA,TGTGCCAGCAGCAAGGGAAATGAAAAACTGTTTTTT,CASSKGNEKLFF
TRBJ2-3,NA,TRBV28,few,TGTGCCAGCAGTTTAAGAGGGAAGGCGCAGTATTTT,CASSLRGKAQYF
TRBJ2-3,TRBD1,TRBV5-4,many,TGTGCCAGCAGCTTTCGACAGGGGACAGATACGCAGTATTTT,CASSFRQGTDTQYF
TRBJ1-5,NA,TRBV24-1,many,TGTGCCACCAGTGAAGCAGGGACTCAGCCCCAGCATTTT,CATSEAGTQPQHF
TRBJ2-5,TRBD1,TRBV7-3,many,TGTGCCAGCAGCTTATACGGACAGGGGAAAGAGACCCAGTACTTC,CASSLYGQGKETQYF
TRBJ2-5,NA,TRBV2,NA,TGTGCCAGCAGTCCCCGGATTGGGTGGGAGCAGTACTTC,CASSPRIGWEQYF
TRBJ2-7,TRBD1,TRBV27,many,TGTGCCAGCAGTGGGGACAGGGAATTCGAGCAGTACTTC,CASSGDREFEQYF